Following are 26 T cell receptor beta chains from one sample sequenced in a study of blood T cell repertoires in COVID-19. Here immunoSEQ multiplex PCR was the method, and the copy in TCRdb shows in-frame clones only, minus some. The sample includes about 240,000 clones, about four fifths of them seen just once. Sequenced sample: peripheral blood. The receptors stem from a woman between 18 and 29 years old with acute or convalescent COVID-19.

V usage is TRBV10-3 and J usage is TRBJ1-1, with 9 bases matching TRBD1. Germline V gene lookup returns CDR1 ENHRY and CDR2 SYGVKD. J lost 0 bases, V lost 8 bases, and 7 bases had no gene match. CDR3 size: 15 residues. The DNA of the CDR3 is TGTGCCATCCAACCGGGACAGGGATTGAACACTGAAGCTTTCTTT. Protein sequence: CAIQPGQGLNTEAFF.

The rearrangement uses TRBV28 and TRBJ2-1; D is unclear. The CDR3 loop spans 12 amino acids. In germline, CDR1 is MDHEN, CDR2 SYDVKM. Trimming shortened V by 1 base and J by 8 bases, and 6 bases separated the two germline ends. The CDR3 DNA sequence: TGTGCCAGCAGTTTATCGGTTTATGAGCAGTTCTTC. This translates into CASSLSVYEQFF.

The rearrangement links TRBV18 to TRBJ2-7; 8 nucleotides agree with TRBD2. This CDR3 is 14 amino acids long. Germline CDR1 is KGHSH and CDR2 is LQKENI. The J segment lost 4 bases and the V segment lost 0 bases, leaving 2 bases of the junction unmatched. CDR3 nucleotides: TGTGCCAGCTCACCACCAGCGGGAGTGTACGAGCAGTACTTC. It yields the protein CASSPPAGVYEQYF.

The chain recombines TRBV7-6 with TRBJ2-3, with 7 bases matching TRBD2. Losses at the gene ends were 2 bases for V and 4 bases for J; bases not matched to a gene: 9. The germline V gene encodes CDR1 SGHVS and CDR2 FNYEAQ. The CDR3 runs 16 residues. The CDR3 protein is CASSLLAGERSDTQYF. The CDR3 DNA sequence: TGTGCCAGCAGCTTACTCGCGGGAGAAAGGTCAGATACGCAGTATTTT.

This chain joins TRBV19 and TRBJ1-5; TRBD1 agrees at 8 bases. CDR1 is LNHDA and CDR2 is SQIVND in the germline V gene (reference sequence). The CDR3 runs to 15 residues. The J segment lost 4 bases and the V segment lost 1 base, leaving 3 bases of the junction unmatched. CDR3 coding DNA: TGTGCCAGTAGTATAGGGACAGGGCTTAATCAGCCCCAGCATTTT. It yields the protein CASSIGTGLNQPQHF.

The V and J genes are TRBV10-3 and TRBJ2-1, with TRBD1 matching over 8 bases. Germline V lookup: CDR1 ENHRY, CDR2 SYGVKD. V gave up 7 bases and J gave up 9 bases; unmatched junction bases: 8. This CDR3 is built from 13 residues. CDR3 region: CAIKGQGIGEQFF. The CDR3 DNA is TGTGCCATCAAAGGACAGGGTATCGGTGAGCAGTTCTTC.

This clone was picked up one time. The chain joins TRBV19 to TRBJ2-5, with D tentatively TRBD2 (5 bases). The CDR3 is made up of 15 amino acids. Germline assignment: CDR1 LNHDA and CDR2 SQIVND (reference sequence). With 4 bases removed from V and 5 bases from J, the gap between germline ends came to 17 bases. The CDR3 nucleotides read TGTGCCAGTAGTACCCCTGGACTGTCTCGGGAGACCCAGTACTTC. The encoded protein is CASSTPGLSRETQYF.

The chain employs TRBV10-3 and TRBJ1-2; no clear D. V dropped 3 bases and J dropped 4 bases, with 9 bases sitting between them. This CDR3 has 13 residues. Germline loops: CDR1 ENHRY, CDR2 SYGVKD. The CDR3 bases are TGTGCCATCAGTGAAGGAGTTTTCTATGGCTACACCTTC. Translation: CAISEGVFYGYTF.

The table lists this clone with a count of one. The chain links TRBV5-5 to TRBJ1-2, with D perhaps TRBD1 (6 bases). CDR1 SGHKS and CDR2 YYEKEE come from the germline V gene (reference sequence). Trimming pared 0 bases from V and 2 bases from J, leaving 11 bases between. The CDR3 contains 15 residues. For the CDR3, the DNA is TGTGCCAGCAGCTTGGGGGCGGGGGCGAACTATGGCTACACCTTC. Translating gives CASSLGAGANYGYTF.

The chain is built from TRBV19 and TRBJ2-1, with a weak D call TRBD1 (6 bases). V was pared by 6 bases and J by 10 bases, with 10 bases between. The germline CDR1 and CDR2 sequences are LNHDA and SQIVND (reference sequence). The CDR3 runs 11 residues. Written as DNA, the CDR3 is TGTGCCAGTAGCCCAGACAGGGAGCAGTTCTTC. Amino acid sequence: CASSPDREQFF.

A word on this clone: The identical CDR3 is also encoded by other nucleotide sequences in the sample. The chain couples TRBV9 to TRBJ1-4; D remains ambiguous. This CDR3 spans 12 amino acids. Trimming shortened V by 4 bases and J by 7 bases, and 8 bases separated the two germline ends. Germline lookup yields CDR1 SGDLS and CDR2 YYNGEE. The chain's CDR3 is CASSPRGEKLFF. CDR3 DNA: TGTGCCAGCAGCCCTCGAGGTGAAAAACTGTTTTTT.

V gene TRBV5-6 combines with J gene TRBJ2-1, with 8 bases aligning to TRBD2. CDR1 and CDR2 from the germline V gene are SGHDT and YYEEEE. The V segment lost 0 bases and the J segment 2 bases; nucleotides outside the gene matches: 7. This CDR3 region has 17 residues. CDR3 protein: CASSLVGLAGTYNEQFF. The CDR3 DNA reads TGTGCCAGCAGCTTGGTAGGCCTAGCGGGTACCTACAATGAGCAGTTCTTC.

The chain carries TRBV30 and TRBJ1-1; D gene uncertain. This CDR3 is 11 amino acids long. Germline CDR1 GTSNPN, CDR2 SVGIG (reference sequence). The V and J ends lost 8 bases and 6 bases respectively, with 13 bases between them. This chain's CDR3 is CAQNIGSEAFF. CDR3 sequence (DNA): TGTGCCCAGAACATCGGGTCTGAAGCTTTCTTT.

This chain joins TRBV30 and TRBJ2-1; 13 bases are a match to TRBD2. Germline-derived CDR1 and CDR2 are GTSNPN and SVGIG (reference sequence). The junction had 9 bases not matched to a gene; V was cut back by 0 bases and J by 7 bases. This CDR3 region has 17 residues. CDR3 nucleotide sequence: TGTGCCTGGAGTGTAGGGCTACTAGCGGGAGGGTCTAATGAGCAGTTCTTC. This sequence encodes CAWSVGLLAGGSNEQFF.

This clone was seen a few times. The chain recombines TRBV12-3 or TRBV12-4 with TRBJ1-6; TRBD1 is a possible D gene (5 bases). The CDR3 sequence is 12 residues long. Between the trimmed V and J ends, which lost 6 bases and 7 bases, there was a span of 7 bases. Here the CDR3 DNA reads TGTGCCAGCAGGCAGGGAAATTCACCCCTCCACTTT. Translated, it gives CASRQGNSPLHF.

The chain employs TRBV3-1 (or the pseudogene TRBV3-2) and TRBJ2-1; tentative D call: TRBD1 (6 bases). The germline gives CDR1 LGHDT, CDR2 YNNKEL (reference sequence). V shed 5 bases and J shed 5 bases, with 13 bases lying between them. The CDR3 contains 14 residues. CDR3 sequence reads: CASSYGTFDNEQFF. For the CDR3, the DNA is TGTGCCAGCAGCTACGGGACATTCGACAATGAGCAGTTCTTC.

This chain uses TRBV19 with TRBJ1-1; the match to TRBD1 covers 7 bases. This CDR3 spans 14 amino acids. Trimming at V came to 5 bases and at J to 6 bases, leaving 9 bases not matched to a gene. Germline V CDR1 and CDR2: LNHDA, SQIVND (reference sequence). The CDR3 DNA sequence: TGTGCCAGTAGTCGACAGGGCAATGATGCTGAAGCTTTCTTT. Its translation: CASSRQGNDAEAFF. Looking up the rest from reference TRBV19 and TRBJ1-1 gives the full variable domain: DGGITQSPKYLFRKEGQNVTLSCEQNLNHDAMYWYRQDPGQGLRLIYYSQIVNDFQKGDIAEGYSVSREKKESFPLTVTSAQKNPTAFYLCASSRQGNDAEAFFGQGTRLTVV.

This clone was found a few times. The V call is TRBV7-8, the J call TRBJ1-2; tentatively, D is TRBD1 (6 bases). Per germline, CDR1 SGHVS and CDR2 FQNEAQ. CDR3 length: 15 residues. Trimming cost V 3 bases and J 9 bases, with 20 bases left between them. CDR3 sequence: CASSFSRGTRVRYTF. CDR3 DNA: TGTGCCAGCAGCTTTTCCCGAGGGACAAGGGTCCGCTACACCTTC. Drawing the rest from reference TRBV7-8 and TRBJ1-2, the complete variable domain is GAGVSQSPRYKVAKRGQDVALRCDPISGHVSLFWYQQALGQGPEFLTYFQNEAQLDKSGLPSDRFFAERPEGSVSTLKIQRTQQEDSAVYLCASSFSRGTRVRYTFGSGTRLTVV.

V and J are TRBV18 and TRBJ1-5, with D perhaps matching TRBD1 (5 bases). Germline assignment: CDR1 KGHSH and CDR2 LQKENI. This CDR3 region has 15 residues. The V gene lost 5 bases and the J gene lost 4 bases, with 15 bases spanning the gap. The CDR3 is CASSYTGGRNQPQHF. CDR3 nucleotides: TGTGCCAGCTCATATACAGGTGGGAGGAATCAGCCCCAGCATTTT.

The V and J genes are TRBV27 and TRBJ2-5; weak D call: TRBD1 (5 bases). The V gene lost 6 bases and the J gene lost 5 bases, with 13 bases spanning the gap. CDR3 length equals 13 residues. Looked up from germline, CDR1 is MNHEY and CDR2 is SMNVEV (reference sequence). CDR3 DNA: TGTGCCAGCAGACCGACAGATGGGGAGACCCAGTACTTC. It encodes CASRPTDGETQYF.

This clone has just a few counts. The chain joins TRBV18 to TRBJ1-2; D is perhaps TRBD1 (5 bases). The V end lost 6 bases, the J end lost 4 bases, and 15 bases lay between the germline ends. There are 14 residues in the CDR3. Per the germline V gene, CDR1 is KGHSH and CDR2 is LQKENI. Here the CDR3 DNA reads TGTGCCAGCTCCGACAGAGCAATATCCTATGGCTACACCTTC. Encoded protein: CASSDRAISYGYTF.

CDR3 DNA sequence: TGTGCCAGCAGCTTGGGACTCGCCTACAATGAGCAGTTCTTC. The encoded protein is CASSLGLAYNEQFF. The J gene is TRBJ2-1, the V gene TRBV5-8; D remains ambiguous. The CDR3 runs to 14 residues. Trimming shortened V by 0 bases and J by 2 bases, and 6 bases separated the two germline ends. Germline CDR1 and CDR2: SGHTS and YDEGEE.

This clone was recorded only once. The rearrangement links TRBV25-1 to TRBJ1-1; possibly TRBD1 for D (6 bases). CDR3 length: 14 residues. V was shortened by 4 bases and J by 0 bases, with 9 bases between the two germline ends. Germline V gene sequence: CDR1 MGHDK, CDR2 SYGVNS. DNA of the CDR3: TGTGCCAGCAGTGGGGACACCATGAACACTGAAGCTTTCTTT. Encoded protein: CASSGDTMNTEAFF.

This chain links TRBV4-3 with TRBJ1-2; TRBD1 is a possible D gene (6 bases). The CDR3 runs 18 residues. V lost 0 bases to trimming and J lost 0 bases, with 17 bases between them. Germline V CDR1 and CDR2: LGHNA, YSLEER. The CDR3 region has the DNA TGCGCCAGCAGCCAAGAAAGGCAGGGGACGTCCCCTAACTATGGCTACACCTTC. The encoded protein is CASSQERQGTSPNYGYTF.

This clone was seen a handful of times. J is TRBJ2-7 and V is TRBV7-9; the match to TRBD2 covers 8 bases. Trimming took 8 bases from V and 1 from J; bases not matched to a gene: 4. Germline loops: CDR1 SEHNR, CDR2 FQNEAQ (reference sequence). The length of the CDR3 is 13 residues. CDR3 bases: TGTGCCAGCGGAATAGCGGGATCCTACGAGCAGTACTTC. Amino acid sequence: CASGIAGSYEQYF.

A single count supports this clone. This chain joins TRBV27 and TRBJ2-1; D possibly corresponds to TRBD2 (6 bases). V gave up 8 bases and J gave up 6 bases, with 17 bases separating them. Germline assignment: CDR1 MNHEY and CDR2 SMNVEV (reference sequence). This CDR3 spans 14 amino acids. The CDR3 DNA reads TGTGCCAGCGCGAGGAGGGCCGAGGGCAATGAGCAGTTCTTC. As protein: CASARRAEGNEQFF.